This T cell receptor beta chain originates from a study of T-cell reconstitution after alpha-beta-depleted transplantation in children. Study-wide results and caveats: About two months after transplant, alpha-beta T cells reportedly came from several hundred expanded graft clones.

This clonotype has at least ten counts. Antigen specificity is unknown. V was pared by 4 bases and J by 5 bases, with 13 bases between. Per the germline V gene, CDR1 is SGHRS and CDR2 is YFSETQ. This CDR3 has 13 residues. The authors prepared the TCRbeta library with unique molecular identifiers. TCRdb fed the PCR reads into MiXCR, producing one record per CDR3 protein. The table includes thousands of distinct CDR3 sequences, more than 9.5% detected once. The clonotype was recovered from a patient aged 2-15 years who had a stem cell transplant for inherited bone marrow failure, so the T cells may come from the graft donor. This chain uses TRBV5-1 with TRBJ2-7, with a tentative D call TRBD2 (5 bases). The source material was PBMCs, mostly from graft donor cells, sampled 60 days after TCRalphabeta/CD19-depleted stem cell transplant. CDR3 sequence (DNA): TGCGCCAGCAGCAGCGGCAGCTCGGACGAGCAGTACTTC. Translated: CASSSGSSDEQYF. Full variable domain (remainder filled in from reference TRBV5-1 and TRBJ2-7): KAGVTQTPRYLIKTRGQQVTLSCSPISGHRSVSWYQQTPGQGLQFLFEYFSETQRNKGNFPGRFSGRQFSNSRSEMNVSTLELGDSALYLCASSSGSSDEQYFGPGTRLTVT.